This entry features one T cell receptor (beta chain) sequence. Its antigen remains unknown. Unrecorded immune exposure was likely among donors, who were nominally healthy when sampled. The PCR used 60 Vbeta and 13 Jbeta primers. Assay used: immunoSEQ multiplex PCR; TCRdb lists only in-frame clones, some missing. The sample shows 160,000 or so clones, around 79% of them seen only once. The data are from a study of cytomegalovirus exposure and HLA in healthy donors. The CDR3 is 17 amino acids. The germline gives CDR1 LGHNA, CDR2 YNFKEQ. Trimming at V came to 0 bases and at J to 2 bases, leaving 6 bases not matched to a gene. Whole-study results and caveats: As a later analysis showed, several of the most significant clusters appeared to be linked to common viral pathogens. Rare sequences made up most TCRs, while some public TCRs were found in many donors. One cluster of highly shared sequence variants probably arose as a sequencing artifact.

Sequenced input: PBMCs. This TCR came from a woman aged 50 to 60 in good health and CMV-seronegative. J is TRBJ2-5 and V is TRBV4-2, with 10 bases matching TRBD2. The CDR3 DNA reads as TGTGCCAGCAGCCAAGATCCTGGGACTAGCGCTCAAGAGACCCAGTACTTC. It translates to CASSQDPGTSAQETQYF.